The clone carrying this T cell receptor (beta chain) was detected ten times or more. The antigen is unknown. This sample was taken from a study of T cells in Graves' hyperthyroidism and ophthalmopathy. Across the study: The blood sample was taken at first diagnosis, before treatment began. Overall study findings and caveats: The blood repertoire included most of the expanded thyroid clonotypes above 0.001.

Germline lookup yields CDR1 MNHEY and CDR2 SMNVEV (reference sequence). The CDR3 is 16 amino acids. V shed 1 base, J shed 0 bases, and the junction held 2 bases outside the gene matches. Amplification of TCR beta CDR3 regions was performed using RNA transcripts as template. First-round RT-PCR of the TCR CDR3 relied on the HTBI primer set. TCRdb fed the multiplex PCR reads into MiXCR, producing one record per CDR3 protein. There are 500,000 to 550,000 distinct CDR3 sequences in the sample; 20% occur only once, and roughly 44% lies in the top ten. V usage is TRBV27 and J usage is TRBJ2-2; 7 bases agree with TRBD2. What was sequenced was blood. The receptor comes from a man aged 40-49 years with Graves' ophthalmopathy. CDR3 residues: CASSLYGGANTGELFF. The CDR3 DNA sequence: TGTGCCAGCAGTTTATATGGGGGGGCGAACACCGGGGAGCTGTTTTTT.